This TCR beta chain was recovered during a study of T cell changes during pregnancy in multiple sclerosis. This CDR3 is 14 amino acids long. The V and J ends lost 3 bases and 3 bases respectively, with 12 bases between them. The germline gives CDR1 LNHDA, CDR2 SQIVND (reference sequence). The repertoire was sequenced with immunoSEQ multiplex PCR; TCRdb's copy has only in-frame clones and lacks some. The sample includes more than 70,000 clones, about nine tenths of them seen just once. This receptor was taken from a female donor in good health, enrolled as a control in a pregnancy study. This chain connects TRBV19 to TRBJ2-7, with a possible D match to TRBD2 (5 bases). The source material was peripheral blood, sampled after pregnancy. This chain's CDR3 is CASSMASSGYEQYF. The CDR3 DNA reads TGTGCCAGTAGTATGGCTAGCTCGGGCTACGAGCAGTACTTC.